This T cell receptor (beta chain) appears in the sequencing data of a study of blood T cell repertoires in COVID-19. In the study's own analysis: Counts of nucleated cells, estimated from reference gene primer amplification, were obtained. Profiling relied on immunoSEQ multiplex PCR, and the TCRdb table lists in-frame clones only, not all of them. V and J calls and clone size are given by that table; D and trimming were obtained from the DNA. The data contain fewer than 250,000 clones, around nine tenths of them singletons. Germline loops: CDR1 SEHNR, CDR2 FQNEAQ (reference sequence). V trimming: 1 base; J trimming: 2 bases; junction bases outside the gene matches: 0. This CDR3 has 14 residues.

The receptor's source is a young man with COVID-19, enrolled during active disease. The rearrangement joins TRBV7-9 to TRBJ2-5, with 8 bases fitting TRBD1. The sample taken for sequencing was peripheral blood. CDR3 nucleotides: TGTGCCAGCAGCTTAGGGACAGGGCAAGAGACCCAGTACTTC. Translating gives CASSLGTGQETQYF.